This TCR beta chain was captured in a study of T cells in Graves' hyperthyroidism and ophthalmopathy. The table lists this clonotype with a few counts. What it recognizes is unknown. Amplification of TCR beta CDR3 regions used RNA as the template. The TCR CDR3 first-round RT-PCR relied on the HTBI primer set. TCRdb fed the multiplex PCR reads into MiXCR, producing one record per CDR3 protein. The sample holds about 500,000 distinct CDR3 sequences, approximately 16% seen once. These patients, aged 18 to 65, had recently diagnosed hyperthyroidism lasting under 2 months. Uncontrolled infection, other autoimmune disease, pregnancy or lactation barred patients from enrollment. Whole-study findings and limits: Among clonotypes expanded in thyroid above 0.001, most were also found in blood. Prediction of ophthalmopathy progression came a median roughly 6.6 months pre-onset.

Trimming stripped 3 bases from V and 4 bases from J, with 7 bases between. Germline CDR1 is DFQATT and CDR2 is SNEGSKA (reference sequence). This CDR3 has 12 residues. The specimen was blood. The source of this sequence is a woman between 18 and 29 years old with Graves' hyperthyroidism. V usage is TRBV20-1 and J usage is TRBJ1-5; D ambiguous. In DNA form, the CDR3 reads TGCAGTGCTAGTTTGGGGAATCAGCCCCAGCATTTT. This encodes CSASLGNQPQHF.